This TCR beta chain was captured by sequencing in a study of T cells in Graves' hyperthyroidism and ophthalmopathy. Study information: Peripheral blood specimens were obtained at initial diagnosis, prior to any treatment.

Trimming pared 0 bases from V and 1 base from J, leaving 19 bases between. CDR1 and CDR2 from the germline V gene are GTSNPN and SVGIG (reference sequence). The CDR3 is 18 residues long. Whole-study findings and limits: Peripheral blood also featured most of the thyroid clonotypes expanded above 0.001. From stable hyperthyroidism, ophthalmopathy was set apart by a 13 V-J model.

RNA transcripts gave rise to amplified TCR beta CDR3 regions. During a first-round RT-PCR of the TCR CDR3, the HTBI primer set was used. TCRdb re-analysed the multiplex PCR reads in MiXCR, keeping a single row per CDR3 protein. The table records approximately 370,000 distinct CDR3 sequences, roughly a sixth of them present only once. Uncontrolled infection, other autoimmune disease, pregnancy or lactation barred patients from enrollment. The table lists this clonotype with many counts. Antigen: not known. The receptor was isolated from a woman in her thirties with Graves' hyperthyroidism that later progressed to Graves' ophthalmopathy. Sequenced: blood. The J gene is TRBJ1-5, the V gene TRBV30, with a tentative D call TRBD1 (5 bases). CDR3 amino acids: CAWSVPPSYDRSNQPQHF. The CDR3 region has the DNA TGTGCCTGGAGTGTACCCCCCTCCTATGACAGAAGCAATCAGCCCCAGCATTTT.